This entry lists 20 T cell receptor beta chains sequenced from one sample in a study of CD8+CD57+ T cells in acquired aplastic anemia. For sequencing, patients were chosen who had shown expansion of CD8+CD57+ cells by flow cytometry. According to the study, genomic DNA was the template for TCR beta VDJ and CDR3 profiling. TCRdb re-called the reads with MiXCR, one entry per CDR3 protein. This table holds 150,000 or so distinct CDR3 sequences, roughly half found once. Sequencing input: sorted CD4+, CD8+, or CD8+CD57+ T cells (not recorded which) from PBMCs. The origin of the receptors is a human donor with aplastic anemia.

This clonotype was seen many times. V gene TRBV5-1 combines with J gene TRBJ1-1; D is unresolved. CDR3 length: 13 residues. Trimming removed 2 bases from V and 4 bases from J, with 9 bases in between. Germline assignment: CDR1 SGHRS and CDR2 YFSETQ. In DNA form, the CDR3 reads TGCGCCAGCAGCTTTGATTTGGGCACTGAAGCTTTCTTT. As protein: CASSFDLGTEAFF.

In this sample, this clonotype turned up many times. CDR3 sequence reads: CASSQVAGDYNEQFF. In nucleotides, the CDR3 is TGTGCCAGCAGTCAAGTAGCGGGGGATTACAATGAGCAGTTCTTC. This chain links TRBV11-2 with TRBJ2-1; 9 nucleotides line up with TRBD2. The CDR3 has 15 residues. In germline, CDR1 is SGHAT, CDR2 FQNNGV. Losses at the gene ends were 6 bases for V and 4 bases for J; bases not matched to a gene: 7.

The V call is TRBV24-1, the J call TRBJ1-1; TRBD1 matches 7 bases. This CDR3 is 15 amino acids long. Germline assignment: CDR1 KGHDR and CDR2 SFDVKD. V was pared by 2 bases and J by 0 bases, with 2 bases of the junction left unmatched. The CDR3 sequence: CATSDSGQMNTEAFF. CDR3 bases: TGTGCCACCAGTGATTCGGGACAGATGAACACTGAAGCTTTCTTT.

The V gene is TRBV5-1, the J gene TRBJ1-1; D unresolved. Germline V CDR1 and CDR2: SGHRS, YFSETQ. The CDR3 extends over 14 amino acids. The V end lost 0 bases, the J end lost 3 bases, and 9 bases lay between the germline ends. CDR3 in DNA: TGCGCCAGCAGCTTGGGGGCAGTGGACACTGAAGCTTTCTTT. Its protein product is CASSLGAVDTEAFF.

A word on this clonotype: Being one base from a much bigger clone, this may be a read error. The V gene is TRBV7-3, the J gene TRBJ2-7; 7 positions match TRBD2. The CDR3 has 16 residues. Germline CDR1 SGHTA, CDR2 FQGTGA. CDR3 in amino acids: CASSTQFRGEYNEQYF. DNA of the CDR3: TGCGCCAGCAGCACCCAGTTCCGGGGGGAATACAATGAGCAGTACTTC.

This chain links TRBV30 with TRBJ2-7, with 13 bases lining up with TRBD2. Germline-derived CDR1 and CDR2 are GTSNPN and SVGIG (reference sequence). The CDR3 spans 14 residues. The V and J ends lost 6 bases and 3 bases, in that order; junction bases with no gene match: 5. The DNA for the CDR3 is TGTGCCTGCACTGGGACTAGCGGGAACTACGAGCAGTACTTC. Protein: CACTGTSGNYEQYF.

CDR3 residues: CATSDSFGTGPNQPQHF. CDR3 coding DNA: TGTGCCACCAGTGATTCCTTTGGGACAGGGCCCAATCAGCCCCAGCATTTT. The V gene is TRBV24-1, the J gene TRBJ1-5; 9 nucleotides agree with TRBD1. After removal of 2 bases from V and 3 bases from J, the junction contained 7 bases not matched to a gene. There are 17 residues in the CDR3. Germline V gives CDR1 KGHDR, CDR2 SFDVKD.

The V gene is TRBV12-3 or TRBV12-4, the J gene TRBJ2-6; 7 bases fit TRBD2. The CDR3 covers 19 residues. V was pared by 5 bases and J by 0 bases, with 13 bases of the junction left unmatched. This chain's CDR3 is CASSPPWGGSISGANVLTF. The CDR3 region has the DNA TGTGCCAGCAGTCCACCCTGGGGGGGGAGCATCTCTGGGGCCAACGTCCTGACTTTC.

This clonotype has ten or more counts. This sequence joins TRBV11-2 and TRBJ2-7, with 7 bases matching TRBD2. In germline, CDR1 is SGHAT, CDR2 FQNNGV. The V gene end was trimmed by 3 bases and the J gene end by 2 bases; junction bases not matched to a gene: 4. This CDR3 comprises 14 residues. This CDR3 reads CASSFGGGPYEQYF. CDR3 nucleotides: TGTGCCAGCAGCTTTGGGGGGGGACCCTACGAGCAGTACTTC.

CDR3 nucleotides: TGTGCCAGCAGCACCGGGGGTCTAGCGGAGAATAATGAGCAGTTCTTC. Amino acids: CASSTGGLAENNEQFF. This chain joins TRBV7-3 and TRBJ2-1, with TRBD2 matching 7 bases. The germline CDR1 and CDR2 sequences are SGHTA and FQGTGA. Unmatched junction bases numbered 14, after V lost 5 bases and J lost 7 bases. The CDR3 loop spans 16 amino acids.

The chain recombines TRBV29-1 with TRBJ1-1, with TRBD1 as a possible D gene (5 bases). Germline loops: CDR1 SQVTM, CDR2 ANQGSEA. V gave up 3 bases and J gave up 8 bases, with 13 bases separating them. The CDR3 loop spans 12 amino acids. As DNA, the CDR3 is TGCAGCGTTGATGGGGCAGCGAGCGAAGCTTTCTTT. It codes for CSVDGAASEAFF. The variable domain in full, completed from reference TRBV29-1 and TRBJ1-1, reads SAVISQKPSRDICQRGTSLTIQCQVDSQVTMMFWYRQQPGQSLTLIATANQGSEATYESGFVIDKFPISRPNLTFSTLTVSNMSPEDSSIYLCSVDGAASEAFFGQGTRLTVV.

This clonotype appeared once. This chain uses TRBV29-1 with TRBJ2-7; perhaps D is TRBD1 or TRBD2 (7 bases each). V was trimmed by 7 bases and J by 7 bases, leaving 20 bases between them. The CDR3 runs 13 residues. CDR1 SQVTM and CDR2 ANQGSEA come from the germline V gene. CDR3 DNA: TGCAGCGCTCACCAGGGGGGGTCTGGGGAGCAGTACTTC. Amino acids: CSAHQGGSGEQYF.

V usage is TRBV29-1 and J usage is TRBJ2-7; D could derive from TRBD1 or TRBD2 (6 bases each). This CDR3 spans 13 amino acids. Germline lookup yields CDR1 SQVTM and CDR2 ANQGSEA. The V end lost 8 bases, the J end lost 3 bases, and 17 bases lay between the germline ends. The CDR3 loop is CSPRGGTLYEQYF. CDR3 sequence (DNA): TGCAGCCCGAGAGGGGGGACTCTCTACGAGCAGTACTTC.

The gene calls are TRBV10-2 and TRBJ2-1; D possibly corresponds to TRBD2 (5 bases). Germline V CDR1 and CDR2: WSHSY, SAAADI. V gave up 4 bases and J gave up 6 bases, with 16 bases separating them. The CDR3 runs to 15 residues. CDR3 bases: TGCGCCAGCAGTGTCAGGCGGGCGGGCCCCAATGAGCAGTTCTTC. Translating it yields CASSVRRAGPNEQFF.

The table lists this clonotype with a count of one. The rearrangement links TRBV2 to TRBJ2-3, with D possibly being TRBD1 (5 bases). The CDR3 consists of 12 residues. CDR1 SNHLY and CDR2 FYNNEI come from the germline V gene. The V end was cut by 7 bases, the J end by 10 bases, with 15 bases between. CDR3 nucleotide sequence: TGTGCCAGCACGCTACTCGTAGGGGCGCAGTATTTT. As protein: CASTLLVGAQYF.

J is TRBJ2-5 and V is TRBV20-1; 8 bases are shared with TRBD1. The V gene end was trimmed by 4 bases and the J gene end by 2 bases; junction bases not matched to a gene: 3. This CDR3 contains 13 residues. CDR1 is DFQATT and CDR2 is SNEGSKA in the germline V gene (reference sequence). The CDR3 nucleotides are TGCAGTGCTACGGGACAGGATCAAGAGACCCAGTACTTC. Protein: CSATGQDQETQYF.

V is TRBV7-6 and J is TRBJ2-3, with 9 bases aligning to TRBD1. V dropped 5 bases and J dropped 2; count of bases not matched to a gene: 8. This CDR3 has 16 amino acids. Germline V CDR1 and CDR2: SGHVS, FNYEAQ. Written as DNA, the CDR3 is TGTGCCAGCAGCCCTCGACAGGGGGGGACCACAGATACGCAGTATTTT. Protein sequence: CASSPRQGGTTDTQYF.

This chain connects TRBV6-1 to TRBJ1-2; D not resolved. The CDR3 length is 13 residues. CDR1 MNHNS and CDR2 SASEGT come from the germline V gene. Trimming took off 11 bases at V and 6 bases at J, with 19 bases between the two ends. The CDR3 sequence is CAAAEWIGDGYTF. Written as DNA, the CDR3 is TGTGCCGCGGCGGAGTGGATAGGTGATGGCTACACCTTC.

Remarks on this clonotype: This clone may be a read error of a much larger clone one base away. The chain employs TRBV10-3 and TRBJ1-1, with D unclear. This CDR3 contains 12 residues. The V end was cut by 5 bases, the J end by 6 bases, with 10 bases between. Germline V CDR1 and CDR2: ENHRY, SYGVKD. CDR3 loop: CAISYFGSEAFF. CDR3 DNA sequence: TGTGCCATCAGTTATTTCGGGTCTGAAGCTTTCTTT.

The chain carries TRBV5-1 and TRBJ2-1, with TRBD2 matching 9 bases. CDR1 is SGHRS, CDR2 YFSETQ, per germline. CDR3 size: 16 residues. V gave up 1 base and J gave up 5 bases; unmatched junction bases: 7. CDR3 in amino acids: CASSLWPAGGHNEQFF. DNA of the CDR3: TGCGCCAGCAGCTTGTGGCCCGCGGGGGGGCACAATGAGCAGTTCTTC.